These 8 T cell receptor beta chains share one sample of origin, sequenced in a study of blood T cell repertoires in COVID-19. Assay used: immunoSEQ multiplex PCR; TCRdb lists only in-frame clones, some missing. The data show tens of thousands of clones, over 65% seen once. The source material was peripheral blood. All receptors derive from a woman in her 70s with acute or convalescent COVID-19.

CDR3 region: CASSLTGGATYEQYF. The CDR3 DNA reads TGTGCCAGCAGCCTTACAGGAGGGGCTACCTACGAGCAGTACTTC. The chain is built from TRBV25-1 and TRBJ2-7; the D gene is possibly TRBD2 (6 bases). V lost 6 bases and J lost 2, with 17 bases in between. The CDR3 consists of 15 residues. Germline values: CDR1 MGHDK, CDR2 SYGVNS.

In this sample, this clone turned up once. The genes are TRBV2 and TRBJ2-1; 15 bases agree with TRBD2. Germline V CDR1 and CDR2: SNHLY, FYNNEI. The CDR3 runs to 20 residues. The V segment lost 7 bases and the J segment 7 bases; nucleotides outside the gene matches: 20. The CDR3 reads CASIRWGFWTSGRAGNEQFF. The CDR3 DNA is TGTGCCAGCATCCGGTGGGGTTTTTGGACTAGCGGGAGGGCTGGTAATGAGCAGTTCTTC.

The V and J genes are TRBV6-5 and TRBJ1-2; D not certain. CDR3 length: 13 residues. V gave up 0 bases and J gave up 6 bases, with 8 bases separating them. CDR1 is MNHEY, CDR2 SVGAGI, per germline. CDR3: CASSYSISNGYTF. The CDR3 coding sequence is TGTGCCAGCAGTTACTCAATCAGTAATGGCTACACCTTC.

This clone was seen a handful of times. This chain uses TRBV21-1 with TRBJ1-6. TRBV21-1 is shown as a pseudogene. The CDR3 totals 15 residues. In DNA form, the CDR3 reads TGTGCCAGCACGGGGGGCCCGAGTGGTAATTCACCCCTCCACTTT. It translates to CASTGGPSGNSPLHF.

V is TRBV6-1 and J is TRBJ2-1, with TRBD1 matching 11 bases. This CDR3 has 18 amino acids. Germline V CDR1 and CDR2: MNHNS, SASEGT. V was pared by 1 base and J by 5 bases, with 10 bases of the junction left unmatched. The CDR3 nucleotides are TGTGCCAGCAGTGAAGTAAGGGCCGGGACAGGGGGGAACAATGAGCAGTTCTTC. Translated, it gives CASSEVRAGTGGNNEQFF.

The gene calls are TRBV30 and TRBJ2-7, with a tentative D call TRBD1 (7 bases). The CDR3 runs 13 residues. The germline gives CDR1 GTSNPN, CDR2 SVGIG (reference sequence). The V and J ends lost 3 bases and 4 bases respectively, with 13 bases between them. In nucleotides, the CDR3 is TGTGCCTGGAGCGCGGGACAGACATACGAGCAGTACTTC. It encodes CAWSAGQTYEQYF.

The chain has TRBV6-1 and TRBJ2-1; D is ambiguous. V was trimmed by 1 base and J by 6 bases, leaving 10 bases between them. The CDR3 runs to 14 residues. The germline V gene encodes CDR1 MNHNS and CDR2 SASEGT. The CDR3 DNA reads TGTGCCAGCAGTGAAGGTGACAAGATCAATGAGCAGTTCTTC. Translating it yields CASSEGDKINEQFF.

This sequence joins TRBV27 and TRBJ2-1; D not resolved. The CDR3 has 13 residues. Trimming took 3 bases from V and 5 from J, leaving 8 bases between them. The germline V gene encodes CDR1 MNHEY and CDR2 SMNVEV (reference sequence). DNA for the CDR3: TGTGCCAGCAGTTTTGGTCAGAACAATGAGCAGTTCTTC. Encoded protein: CASSFGQNNEQFF.